Presented here are 22 T cell receptor beta chains from one specimen sequenced in a study of cytomegalovirus exposure and HLA in healthy donors. Sequencing was performed with immunoSEQ multiplex PCR; in TCRdb, only in-frame clones are kept and a portion is missing. The data hold about 190,000 clones, with 86% observed a single time. Sequenced input: PBMCs. The receptors originated from a young woman in good health and CMV-seronegative.

The rearrangement uses TRBV4-1 and TRBJ2-7; 8 nucleotides align to TRBD1. The V segment lost 1 base and the J segment 7 bases; nucleotides outside the gene matches: 6. The CDR3 spans 14 residues. CDR1 is MGHRA and CDR2 is YSYEKL in the germline V gene. The CDR3: CASSQGQGFGEQYF. The CDR3, as DNA: TGCGCCAGCAGCCAAGGACAGGGGTTCGGGGAGCAGTACTTC.

This clone has just a few counts. The rearrangement joins TRBV18 to TRBJ2-5; 8 positions match TRBD1. The CDR3 is 17 amino acids. The germline V gene has CDR1 KGHSH and CDR2 LQKENI. V trimming: 0 bases; J trimming: 5 bases; junction bases outside the gene matches: 11. This chain's CDR3 is CASSPPDWTGSRETQYF. In DNA form, the CDR3 reads TGTGCCAGCTCACCACCGGATTGGACAGGGAGCCGCGAGACCCAGTACTTC.

The chain carries TRBV10-1 and TRBJ2-2, with unresolved D. The germline V and J ends were trimmed by 3 bases and 0 bases, with 8 bases remaining between them. The germline V gene encodes CDR1 WNHNN and CDR2 SYGVQD (reference sequence). The CDR3 covers 15 residues. The CDR3 region is CASSDQISNTGELFF. CDR3 DNA: TGCGCCAGCAGTGATCAGATATCGAACACCGGGGAGCTGTTTTTT.

This chain connects TRBV9 to TRBJ2-1, with TRBD2 matching over 14 bases. Germline assignment: CDR1 SGDLS and CDR2 YYNGEE. J was trimmed by 9 bases and V by 2 bases; bases with no gene match: 7. This CDR3 is 16 amino acids long. The CDR3 loop is CASSVPGTSGGAEQFF. The CDR3 DNA reads TGTGCCAGCAGCGTCCCCGGGACTAGCGGGGGCGCTGAGCAGTTCTTC.

This rearrangement joins TRBV9 to TRBJ1-4; TRBD1 matches at 7 bases. Germline-derived CDR1 and CDR2 are SGDLS and YYNGEE. After removal of 2 bases from V and 3 bases from J, the junction contained 4 bases not matched to a gene. This CDR3 contains 15 residues. CDR3 bases: TGTGCCAGCAGCGTCGGACAGGTTTCTAATGAAAAACTGTTTTTT. It translates to CASSVGQVSNEKLFF.

This clone was observed once. This chain connects TRBV5-1 to TRBJ2-3; D gene unclear. Trimming took off 0 bases at V and 0 bases at J, with 8 bases between the two ends. This CDR3 has 15 residues. CDR1 and CDR2 from the germline V gene are SGHRS and YFSETQ. CDR3: CASSLDAPSTDTQYF. As DNA, the CDR3 is TGCGCCAGCAGCTTGGATGCGCCTAGCACAGATACGCAGTATTTT.

This CDR3 is CASSQFGTGDNEQFF. Written as DNA, the CDR3 is TGTGCCAGCAGCCAGTTCGGGACAGGGGACAATGAGCAGTTCTTC. The genes are TRBV4-2 and TRBJ2-1, with TRBD1 matching over 10 bases. The CDR3 consists of 15 residues. The V segment lost 3 bases and the J segment 5 bases; nucleotides outside the gene matches: 4. The germline V gene has CDR1 LGHNA and CDR2 YNFKEQ.

A few counts support this clone. This chain uses TRBV27 with TRBJ2-5; D call uncertain. The CDR3 is made up of 15 amino acids. In germline, CDR1 is MNHEY, CDR2 SMNVEV (reference sequence). Between the trimmed V and J ends, which lost 4 bases and 5 bases, there was a span of 17 bases. The CDR3 reads CASSSPRMGRETQYF. In DNA form, the CDR3 reads TGTGCCAGCAGTTCTCCCCGGATGGGCCGGGAGACCCAGTACTTC.

The chain recombines TRBV6-6 with TRBJ1-3; D is possibly TRBD1 (6 bases). The length of the CDR3 is 16 residues. Germline CDR1 MNHNY, CDR2 SVGAGI (reference sequence). V lost 5 bases and J 0 bases, leaving 14 bases between the germline ends. This chain's CDR3 is CASSRKPGDSGNTIYF. CDR3 in DNA: TGTGCCAGCAGTCGAAAACCAGGGGACTCTGGAAACACCATATATTTT.

This clone was seen just once. This chain uses TRBV27 with TRBJ1-3; 10 bases fit TRBD1. The length of the CDR3 is 16 residues. Germline V gives CDR1 MNHEY, CDR2 SMNVEV (reference sequence). The trim removed 5 bases at V and 0 bases at J, leaving 4 bases unmatched. This chain's CDR3 is CASSPRTGGSGNTIYF. Written as DNA, the CDR3 is TGTGCCAGCAGTCCACGGACAGGGGGCTCTGGAAACACCATATATTTT.

The V gene is TRBV18, the J gene TRBJ2-7; TRBD2 aligns across 7 bases. Germline V gene sequence: CDR1 KGHSH, CDR2 LQKENI. The trim removed 3 bases at V and 0 bases at J, leaving 8 bases unmatched. The CDR3 runs 16 residues. CDR3 residues: CASSPTLAVSSYEQYF. The CDR3 DNA reads TGTGCCAGCTCACCTACCCTAGCGGTTAGCTCCTACGAGCAGTACTTC.

This clone occurred once. The rearrangement links TRBV9 to TRBJ1-5; 7 bases are shared with TRBD1. The trim removed 3 bases at V and 3 bases at J, leaving 6 bases unmatched. This CDR3 has 15 residues. Germline-derived CDR1 and CDR2 are SGDLS and YYNGEE. This chain's CDR3 is CASSGSGTVNQPQHF. CDR3 DNA sequence: TGTGCCAGCAGCGGTAGTGGGACAGTCAATCAGCCCCAGCATTTT.

Worth noting for this clone: The junction does not match germline at one end; this may be a read error. Here the CDR3 DNA reads TGTGCCAGCAGCACGACATCTGAAGAACTGTTTTTT. This codes for CASSTTSEELFF. The rearrangement uses TRBV9 and TRBJ1-4, with D unresolved. CDR3 length: 12 amino acids. Germline lookup yields CDR1 SGDLS and CDR2 YYNGEE.

V gene TRBV30 combines with J gene TRBJ2-2; a possible D gene is TRBD1 (5 bases). The CDR3 has 14 amino acids. Germline V CDR1 and CDR2: GTSNPN, SVGIG (reference sequence). The V gene lost 2 bases and the J gene lost 0 bases, with 7 bases spanning the gap. CDR3 nucleotides: TGTGCCTGGAGTCCAGGGACGAACACCGGGGAGCTGTTTTTT. It codes for CAWSPGTNTGELFF.

The chain recombines TRBV27 with TRBJ1-3, with TRBD1 as a possible D gene (5 bases). CDR3 length equals 14 residues. Germline CDR1 reads MNHEY; CDR2 reads SMNVEV (reference sequence). The V gene lost 3 bases and the J gene lost 3 bases, with 9 bases spanning the gap. CDR3 residues: CASSLGGGGNTIYF. The CDR3 DNA sequence: TGTGCCAGCAGTTTGGGGGGGGGTGGAAACACCATATATTTT.

This chain links TRBV5-1 with TRBJ2-7, with D perhaps TRBD1 (5 bases). This CDR3 region has 14 residues. Germline V lookup: CDR1 SGHRS, CDR2 YFSETQ. The germline V and J ends were trimmed by 0 bases and 2 bases, with 9 bases remaining between them. The CDR3 protein is CASSLGQRTYEQYF. For the CDR3, the DNA is TGCGCCAGCAGCTTGGGACAGAGAACCTACGAGCAGTACTTC.

In its sample, this clone was seen a few times. The chain is built from TRBV2 and TRBJ1-6; TRBD1 matches 7 bases. The V gene end was trimmed by 3 bases and the J gene end by 8 bases; junction bases not matched to a gene: 4. This CDR3 is built from 14 residues. Germline CDR1 and CDR2: SNHLY and FYNNEI. This chain's CDR3 is CASSDRTGYSPLHF. Here the CDR3 DNA reads TGTGCCAGCAGTGACCGGACAGGATATTCACCCCTCCACTTT.

J is TRBJ2-3 and V is TRBV5-6, with 8 nucleotides matching TRBD2. This CDR3 contains 15 residues. With V trimmed by 2 bases and J by 2 bases, 4 bases remained unmatched. Germline V gene sequence: CDR1 SGHDT, CDR2 YYEEEE. CDR3 in DNA: TGTGCCAGCAGCTTTCAGCGGGGGAACACAGATACGCAGTATTTT. Its protein is CASSFQRGNTDTQYF.

The chain has TRBV5-6 and TRBJ1-3, with D perhaps matching TRBD1 (6 bases). CDR1 SGHDT and CDR2 YYEEEE come from the germline V gene. The CDR3 covers 13 residues. V dropped 0 bases and J dropped 6 bases, with 7 bases sitting between them. CDR3 bases: TGTGCCAGCAGCTTGGGACAGGAAAACACCATATATTTT. This sequence encodes CASSLGQENTIYF.

This clone was picked up one time. The rearrangement links TRBV5-6 to TRBJ2-6, with 7 bases identical to TRBD1. CDR1 is SGHDT and CDR2 is YYEEEE in the germline V gene. J gave up 1 base and V 0 bases, and 10 bases lay outside the gene matches. The CDR3 loop spans 19 amino acids. CDR3 loop: CASSLEWVSGGSGANVLTF. The CDR3 DNA reads as TGTGCCAGCAGCTTGGAGTGGGTTTCAGGGGGTTCTGGGGCCAACGTCCTGACTTTC.

This chain links TRBV6-5 with TRBJ1-1; TRBD1 is a possible D gene (5 bases). CDR1 and CDR2 (germline): MNHEY, SVGAGI. The CDR3 loop spans 12 amino acids. Trimming cost V 6 bases and J 7 bases, with 12 bases left between them. The CDR3 loop is CASRSTDFEAFF. The CDR3 bases are TGTGCCAGCAGGTCGACAGATTTTGAAGCTTTCTTT.

J is TRBJ2-3 and V is TRBV7-9; D call uncertain. The germline V and J ends were trimmed by 4 bases and 2 bases, with 10 bases remaining between them. Germline V gives CDR1 SEHNR, CDR2 FQNEAQ (reference sequence). The CDR3 is 14 residues long. CDR3 nucleotide sequence: TGTGCCAGCAGCTCCTGGCCAGACACAGATACGCAGTATTTT. Amino acids: CASSSWPDTDTQYF.